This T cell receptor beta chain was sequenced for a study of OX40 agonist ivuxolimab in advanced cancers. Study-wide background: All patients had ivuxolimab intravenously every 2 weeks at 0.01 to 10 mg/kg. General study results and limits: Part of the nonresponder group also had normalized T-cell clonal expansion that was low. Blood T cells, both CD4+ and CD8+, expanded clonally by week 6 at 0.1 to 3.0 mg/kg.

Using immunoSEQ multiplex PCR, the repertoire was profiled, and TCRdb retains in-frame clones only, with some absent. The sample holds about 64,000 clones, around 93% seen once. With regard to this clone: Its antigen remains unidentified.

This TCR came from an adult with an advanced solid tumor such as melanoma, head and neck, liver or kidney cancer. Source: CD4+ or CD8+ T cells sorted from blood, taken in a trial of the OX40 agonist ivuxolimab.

CDR3 DNA: TGTGCCAGCAGCCACGATAGCAATCAGCCCCAGCATTTT. Translated: CASSHDSNQPQHF. V gene TRBV5-4 combines with J gene TRBJ1-5; no clear D gene. The CDR3 is 13 amino acids. Germline lookup yields CDR1 SGHNT and CDR2 YYREEE (reference sequence). Deletions cut 4 bases from V and 0 bases from J, with 5 bases between.